These 23 T cell receptor beta chains share one sample of origin, sequenced in a study of shared clonotypes between healthy human individuals (dated by TCRdb to between 2020 and 2021). The library was prepared using the immunoSEQ multiplex PCR assay. The clones in this table, taken by TCRdb from immuneACCESS, are in-frame only. Not every clone is retained; where verified, under half of the shortfall comes from an unresolved V gene, and the cause of the rest is unknown. The sample table contains about 1.5 million clones; only one count was recorded for approximately 98% of them. Clones ranked in the top ten supply roughly 0.42% of the sample. Source material: naive CD4+ T cells sorted from blood. According to the study, the label for this sample's cell subset or site signals: CD45RA+ positively selected. The receptors here all came from a young man in good health.

This chain uses TRBV7-2 with TRBJ2-6; 7 positions agree with TRBD2. Unmatched junction bases numbered 7, after V lost 8 bases and J lost 0 bases. CDR3 size: 16 residues. Looked up from germline, CDR1 is SGHTA and CDR2 is FQGNSA. DNA for the CDR3: TGTGCCAGCCACGGGGGGTTGACCTCTGGGGCCAACGTCCTGACTTTC. Translated, it gives CASHGGLTSGANVLTF.

The chain links TRBV5-4 to TRBJ2-2; TRBD1 agrees at 8 bases. Germline CDR1 is SGHNT and CDR2 is YYREEE (reference sequence). This CDR3 is built from 16 residues. V shed 3 bases, J shed 1 base, and the junction held 5 bases outside the gene matches. CDR3 in DNA: TGTGCCAGCAGCTACAGGACAGGGTGGAACACCGGGGAGCTGTTTTTT. Protein product: CASSYRTGWNTGELFF.

The J gene is TRBJ2-7, the V gene TRBV19; the D call may be TRBD1 or TRBD2 (5 bases each). V was shortened by 2 bases and J by 2 bases, with 10 bases between the two germline ends. The germline gives CDR1 LNHDA, CDR2 SQIVND (reference sequence). This CDR3 has 14 amino acids. The CDR3 spells CASSIRGTTYEQYF. CDR3 nucleotides: TGTGCCAGTAGTATAAGAGGGACCACCTACGAGCAGTACTTC.

For this clone: Other DNA sequences from this sample encode an identical CDR3 as well. The rearrangement uses TRBV18 and TRBJ1-4, with D uncertain. This CDR3 comprises 13 residues. Trimming pared 0 bases from V and 4 bases from J, leaving 3 bases between. CDR1 is KGHSH and CDR2 is LQKENI in the germline V gene. The CDR3: CASSPPGNEKLFF. In nucleotides, the CDR3 is TGTGCCAGCTCACCACCGGGTAATGAAAAACTGTTTTTT.

The rearrangement links TRBV10-3 to TRBJ2-7; no clear D. Looked up from germline, CDR1 is ENHRY and CDR2 is SYGVKD. The CDR3 length is 13 residues. Trimming pared 0 bases from V and 4 bases from J, leaving 7 bases between. The DNA for the CDR3 is TGTGCCATCAGTGAGTCGGGTAGGTACGAGCAGTACTTC. Its translation: CAISESGRYEQYF.

CDR3 nucleotides: TGTGCCAGCAGTTTAGGAGTCCAGTACAATGAGCAGTTCTTC. This sequence encodes CASSLGVQYNEQFF. The gene calls are TRBV28 and TRBJ2-1; D call uncertain. The CDR3 covers 14 residues. The V end lost 2 bases, the J end lost 4 bases, and 9 bases lay between the germline ends. In germline, CDR1 is MDHEN, CDR2 SYDVKM.

The chain has TRBV5-6 and TRBJ1-1; D is unresolved. Trimming pared 1 base from V and 7 bases from J, leaving 5 bases between. This CDR3 spans 11 amino acids. CDR1 and CDR2 from the germline V gene are SGHDT and YYEEEE. The CDR3 sequence is CASSLWGEAFF. CDR3 nucleotide sequence: TGTGCCAGCAGCTTGTGGGGTGAAGCTTTCTTT.

The rearrangement links TRBV30 to TRBJ1-2; D not resolved. The CDR3 length is 14 residues. Per the germline V gene, CDR1 is GTSNPN and CDR2 is SVGIG (reference sequence). Trimming pared 2 bases from V and 4 bases from J, leaving 14 bases between. CDR3 nucleotide sequence: TGTGCCTGGAGTATATGGGCGCCTTTCTATGGCTACACCTTC. This gives the protein CAWSIWAPFYGYTF.

The chain recombines TRBV7-2 with TRBJ2-7; the D gene could be TRBD1 or TRBD2 (5 bases each). V lost 1 base to trimming and J lost 5 bases, with 12 bases between them. Germline CDR1 reads SGHTA; CDR2 reads FQGNSA. The CDR3 has 14 residues. CDR3 coding DNA: TGTGCCAGCAGCTTAGTCGGCAGGGAGCACGAGCAGTACTTC. It codes for CASSLVGREHEQYF.

The rearrangement joins TRBV5-1 to TRBJ2-6; no definite D call. The CDR3 runs 17 residues. V dropped 1 base and J dropped 4 bases, with 15 bases sitting between them. The germline gives CDR1 SGHRS, CDR2 YFSETQ. The CDR3 region is CASSLMTGRTGANVLTF. In DNA form, the CDR3 reads TGCGCCAGCAGCTTGATGACCGGCAGGACCGGGGCCAACGTCCTGACTTTC.

The chain employs TRBV18 and TRBJ1-2; 8 positions agree with TRBD1. Trimming cost V 6 bases and J 4 bases; bases outside gene matches: 13. This CDR3 has 16 residues. The germline CDR1 and CDR2 sequences are KGHSH and LQKENI. The CDR3 DNA sequence: TGTGCCAGCTCGGGGGACAGGACCCTTTCTCGCTATGGCTACACCTTC. Translating gives CASSGDRTLSRYGYTF. Drawing the rest from reference TRBV18 and TRBJ1-2, the complete variable domain is NAGVMQNPRHLVRRRGQEARLRCSPMKGHSHVYWYRQLPEEGLKFMVYLQKENIIDESGMPKERFSAEFPKEGPSILRIQQVVRGDSAAYFCASSGDRTLSRYGYTFGSGTRLTVV.

V usage is TRBV2 and J usage is TRBJ1-5; D uncertain. Trimming left V 4 bases short and J 3 bases short, with 10 bases between. The CDR3 sequence is 14 residues long. Germline V lookup: CDR1 SNHLY, CDR2 FYNNEI. The CDR3 sequence: CASSVGMPNQPQHF. The CDR3 region has the DNA TGTGCCAGCAGTGTGGGGATGCCCAATCAGCCCCAGCATTTT. Combining the CDR3 with reference TRBV2 and TRBJ1-5 gives the whole variable domain EPEVTQTPSHQVTQMGQEVILRCVPISNHLYFYWYRQILGQKVEFLVSFYNNEISEKSEIFDDQFSVERPDGSNFTLKIRSTKLEDSAMYFCASSVGMPNQPQHFGDGTRLSIL.

This chain connects TRBV28 to TRBJ2-5; 7 bases fit TRBD2. With V trimmed by 3 bases and J by 2 bases, 6 bases remained unmatched. This CDR3 has 15 residues. CDR1 and CDR2 (germline): MDHEN, SYDVKM. The CDR3 reads CASSFRQRGQETQYF. The CDR3, as DNA: TGTGCCAGCAGTTTTCGCCAGCGGGGTCAAGAGACCCAGTACTTC.

The chain is built from TRBV11-2 and TRBJ2-1; D ambiguous. The CDR3 is made up of 14 amino acids. Looked up from germline, CDR1 is SGHAT and CDR2 is FQNNGV. The V and J ends lost 1 base and 6 bases respectively, with 10 bases between them. In DNA form, the CDR3 reads TGTGCCAGCAGCTTAGCGGTAGTTTCCAATGAGCAGTTCTTC. Its protein is CASSLAVVSNEQFF.

The table lists this clone with a count of one. The chain has TRBV4-1 and TRBJ2-3, with 9 bases aligning to TRBD2. The ends lost 4 bases at V and 0 bases at J; junction bases unmatched: 5. Germline lookup yields CDR1 MGHRA and CDR2 YSYEKL. The CDR3 has 16 residues. CDR3 sequence reads: CASSLRTSVSTDTQYF. As DNA, the CDR3 is TGCGCCAGCAGCCTCCGGACTAGCGTGAGCACAGATACGCAGTATTTT.

The chain links TRBV6-1 to TRBJ2-7, with 7 bases fitting TRBD1. After removal of 4 bases from V and 7 bases from J, the junction contained 4 bases not matched to a gene. This CDR3 is built from 12 residues. Germline CDR1 and CDR2: MNHNS and SASEGT. The DNA for the CDR3 is TGTGCCAGCAGTGTAGGGGGCGGGGAGCAGTACTTC. Amino acids: CASSVGGGEQYF.

The CDR3 here is CASSFIQGENIQYF. CDR3 nucleotide sequence: TGTGCCAGCAGCTTCATTCAGGGGGAGAACATTCAGTACTTC. The genes are TRBV7-8 and TRBJ2-4, with 7 bases identical to TRBD1. V was clipped by 3 bases and J by 7 bases; unmatched bases: 6. Germline V gives CDR1 SGHVS, CDR2 FQNEAQ. CDR3 length: 14 residues.

The chain carries TRBV2 and TRBJ1-5, with 7 bases aligning to TRBD1. Germline V gene lookup returns CDR1 SNHLY and CDR2 FYNNEI. V lost 6 bases, J lost 3 bases, and 14 bases stayed unmatched. The CDR3 runs 17 residues. CDR3 amino acids: CASRETGMGTANQPQHF. The CDR3 nucleotides are TGTGCCAGCAGGGAGACAGGGATGGGGACGGCCAATCAGCCCCAGCATTTT.

J is TRBJ2-7 and V is TRBV11-2; D might be TRBD2 (5 bases). The V gene's germline CDR1 is SGHAT and CDR2 FQNNGV. The CDR3 sequence is 15 residues long. The V end lost 0 bases, the J end lost 3 bases, and 12 bases lay between the germline ends. CDR3 loop: CASSLEAASGYEQYF. DNA for the CDR3: TGTGCCAGCAGCTTAGAAGCGGCAAGCGGCTACGAGCAGTACTTC.

The chain is built from TRBV7-2 and TRBJ1-1; 9 bases are a match to TRBD1. The CDR3 runs 14 residues. V lost 6 bases, J lost 3 bases, and 5 bases stayed unmatched. Germline V gene data show CDR1 as SGHTA and CDR2 as FQGNSA. Written as DNA, the CDR3 is TGTGCCAGCAGTAGACAGGGGGGGTACACTGAAGCTTTCTTT. Translated, it gives CASSRQGGYTEAFF. Complete variable domain (other parts from reference TRBV7-2 and TRBJ1-1): GAGVSQSPSNKVTEKGKDVELRCDPISGHTALYWYRQSLGQGLEFLIYFQGNSAPDKSGLPSDRFSAERTGGSVSTLTIQRTQQEDSAVYLCASSRQGGYTEAFFGQGTRLTVV.

V and J are TRBV4-2 and TRBJ2-1, with D tentatively TRBD2 (6 bases). CDR1 is LGHNA and CDR2 is YNFKEQ in the germline V gene. CDR3 length: 15 residues. V lost 4 bases and J lost 4, with 14 bases in between. The chain's CDR3 is CASSLEGGKYNEQFF. The CDR3 DNA reads TGTGCCAGCAGCCTGGAGGGCGGGAAATACAATGAGCAGTTCTTC.

This sequence joins TRBV7-9 and TRBJ2-7, with a weak D call TRBD2 (6 bases). V shed 5 bases and J shed 2 bases, with 19 bases lying between them. Germline values: CDR1 SEHNR, CDR2 FQNEAQ (reference sequence). The CDR3 runs 16 residues. The CDR3 protein is CASSAYAGLRTYEQYF. The CDR3 DNA is TGTGCCAGCAGCGCCTACGCGGGACTGAGAACCTACGAGCAGTACTTC. Combining the CDR3 with reference TRBV7-9 and TRBJ2-7 gives the whole variable domain DTGVSQNPRHKITKRGQNVTFRCDPISEHNRLYWYRQTLGQGPEFLTYFQNEAQLEKSRLLSDRFSAERPKGSFSTLEIQRTEQGDSAMYLCASSAYAGLRTYEQYFGPGTRLTVT.

The rearrangement links TRBV9 to TRBJ2-3; 10 bases are a match to TRBD2. In germline, CDR1 is SGDLS, CDR2 YYNGEE. The CDR3 runs 16 residues. V shed 0 bases, J shed 1 base, and the junction held 2 bases outside the gene matches. DNA for the CDR3: TGTGCCAGCAGCGTAGGAGGGACTAGCGGCACAGATACGCAGTATTTT. It yields the protein CASSVGGTSGTDTQYF.